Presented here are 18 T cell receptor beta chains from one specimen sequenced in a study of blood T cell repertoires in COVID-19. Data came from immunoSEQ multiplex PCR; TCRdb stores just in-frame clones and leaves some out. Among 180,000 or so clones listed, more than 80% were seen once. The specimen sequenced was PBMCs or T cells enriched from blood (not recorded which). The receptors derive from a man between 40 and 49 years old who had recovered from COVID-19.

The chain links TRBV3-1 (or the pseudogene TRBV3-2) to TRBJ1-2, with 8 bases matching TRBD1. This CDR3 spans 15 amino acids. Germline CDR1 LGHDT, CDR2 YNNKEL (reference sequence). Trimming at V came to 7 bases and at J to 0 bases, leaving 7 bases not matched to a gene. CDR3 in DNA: TGTGCCAGCACCCCTGGGGACAGGACTAACTATGGCTACACCTTC. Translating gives CASTPGDRTNYGYTF.

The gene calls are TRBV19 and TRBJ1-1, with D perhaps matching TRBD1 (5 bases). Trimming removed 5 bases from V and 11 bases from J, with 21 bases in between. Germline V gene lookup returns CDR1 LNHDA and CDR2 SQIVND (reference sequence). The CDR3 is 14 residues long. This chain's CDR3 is CASSSPGLPLRAFF. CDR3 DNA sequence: TGTGCCAGTAGTTCCCCGGGACTTCCTTTGCGGGCTTTCTTT.

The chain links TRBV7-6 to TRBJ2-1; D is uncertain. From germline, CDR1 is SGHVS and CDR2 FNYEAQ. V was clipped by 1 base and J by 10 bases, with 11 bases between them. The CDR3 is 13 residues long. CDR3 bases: TGTGCCAGCAGCTTAGAGCGAGCGAGGGAGCAGTTCTTC. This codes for CASSLERAREQFF.

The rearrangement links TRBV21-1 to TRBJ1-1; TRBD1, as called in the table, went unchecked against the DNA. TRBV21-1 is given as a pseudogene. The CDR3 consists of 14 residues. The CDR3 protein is CASSTYRGNTEAFF. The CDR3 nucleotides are TGTGCCAGCAGCACCTACAGGGGGAACACTGAAGCTTTCTTT.

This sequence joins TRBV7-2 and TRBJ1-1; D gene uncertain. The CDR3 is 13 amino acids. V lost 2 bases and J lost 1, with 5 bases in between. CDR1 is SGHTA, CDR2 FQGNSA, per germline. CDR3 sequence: CASSLRGNTEAFF. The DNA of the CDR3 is TGTGCCAGCAGCTTACGGGGGAACACTGAAGCTTTCTTT.

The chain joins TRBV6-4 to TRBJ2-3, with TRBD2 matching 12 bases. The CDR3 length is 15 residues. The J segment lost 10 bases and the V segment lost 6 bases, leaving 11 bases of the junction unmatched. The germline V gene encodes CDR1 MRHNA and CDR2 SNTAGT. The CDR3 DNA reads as TGTGCCAGCAGCTCACTAGCGGGAGGAAGGTTCGCGCAGTATTTT. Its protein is CASSSLAGGRFAQYF.

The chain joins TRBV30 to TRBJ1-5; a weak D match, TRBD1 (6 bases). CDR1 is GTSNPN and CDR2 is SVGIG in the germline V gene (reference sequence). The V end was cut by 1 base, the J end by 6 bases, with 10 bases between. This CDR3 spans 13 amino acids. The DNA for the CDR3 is TGTGCCTGGAGTGAACAGGGTGGTCAGCCCCAGCATTTT. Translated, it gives CAWSEQGGQPQHF.

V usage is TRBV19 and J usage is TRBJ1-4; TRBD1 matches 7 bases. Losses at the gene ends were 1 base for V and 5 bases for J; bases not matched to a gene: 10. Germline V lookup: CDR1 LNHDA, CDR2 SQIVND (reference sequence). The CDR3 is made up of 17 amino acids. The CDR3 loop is CASSIGWWRTGNEKLFF. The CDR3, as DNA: TGTGCCAGTAGTATAGGGTGGTGGAGGACAGGCAATGAAAAACTGTTTTTT.

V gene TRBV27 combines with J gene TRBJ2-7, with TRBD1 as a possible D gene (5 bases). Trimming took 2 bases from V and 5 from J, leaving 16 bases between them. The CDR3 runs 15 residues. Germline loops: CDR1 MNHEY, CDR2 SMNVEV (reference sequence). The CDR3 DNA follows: TGTGCCAGCAGTTTAAGAGGCAGGGAAGTACACGAGCAGTACTTC. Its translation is CASSLRGREVHEQYF.

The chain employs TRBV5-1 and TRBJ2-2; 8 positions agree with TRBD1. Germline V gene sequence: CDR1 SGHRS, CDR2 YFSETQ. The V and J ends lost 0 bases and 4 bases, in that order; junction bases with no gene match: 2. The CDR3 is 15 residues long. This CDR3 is CASSLAGGGTGELFF. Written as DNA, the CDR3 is TGCGCCAGCAGCTTGGCAGGGGGCGGCACCGGGGAGCTGTTTTTT.

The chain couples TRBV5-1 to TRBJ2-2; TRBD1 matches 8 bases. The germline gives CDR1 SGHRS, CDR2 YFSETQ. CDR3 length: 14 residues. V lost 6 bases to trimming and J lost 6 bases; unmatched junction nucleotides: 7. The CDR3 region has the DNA TGCGCCAGCAACGACAGGGGAGGATCCGGGGAGCTGTTTTTT. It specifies CASNDRGGSGELFF.

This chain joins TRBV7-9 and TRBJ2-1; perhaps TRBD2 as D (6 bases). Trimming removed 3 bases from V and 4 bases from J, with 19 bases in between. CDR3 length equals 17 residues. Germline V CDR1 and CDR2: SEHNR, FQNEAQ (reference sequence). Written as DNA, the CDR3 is TGTGCCAGCAGCTTTGGGGGGACCGGGGCCCAATACAATGAGCAGTTCTTC. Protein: CASSFGGTGAQYNEQFF.

The CDR3: CARQDRVDNSPLHF. CDR3 DNA sequence: TGTGCCAGACAGGACAGGGTGGATAATTCACCCCTCCACTTT. The chain employs TRBV6-5 and TRBJ1-6; 8 bases map to TRBD1. Germline loops: CDR1 MNHEY, CDR2 SVGAGI. This CDR3 contains 14 residues. J lost 5 bases, V lost 9 bases, and 6 bases had no gene match.

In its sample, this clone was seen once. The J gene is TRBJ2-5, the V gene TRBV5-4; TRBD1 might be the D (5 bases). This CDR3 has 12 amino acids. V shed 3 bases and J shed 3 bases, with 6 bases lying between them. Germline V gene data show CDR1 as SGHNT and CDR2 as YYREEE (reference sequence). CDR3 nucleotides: TGTGCCAGCAGCTCGACAGAAGAGACCCAGTACTTC. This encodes CASSSTEETQYF. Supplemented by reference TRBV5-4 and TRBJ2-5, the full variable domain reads ETGVTQSPTHLIKTRGQQVTLRCSSQSGHNTVSWYQQALGQGPQFIFQYYREEENGRGNFPPRFSGLQFPNYSSELNVNALELDDSALYLCASSSTEETQYFGPGTRLLVL.

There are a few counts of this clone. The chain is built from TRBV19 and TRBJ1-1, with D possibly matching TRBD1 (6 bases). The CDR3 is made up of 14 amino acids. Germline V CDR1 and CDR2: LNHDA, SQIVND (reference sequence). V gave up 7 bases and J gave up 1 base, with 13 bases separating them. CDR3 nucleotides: TGTGCCAGTAATGAGGGGGAGAGGAACACTGAAGCTTTCTTT. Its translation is CASNEGERNTEAFF.

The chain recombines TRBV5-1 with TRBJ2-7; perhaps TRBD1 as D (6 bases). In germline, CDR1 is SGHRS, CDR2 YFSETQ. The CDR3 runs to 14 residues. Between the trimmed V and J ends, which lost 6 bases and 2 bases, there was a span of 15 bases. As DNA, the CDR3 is TGCGCCAGCACCCGGACAGAGGGTCCCTACGAGCAGTACTTC. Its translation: CASTRTEGPYEQYF.

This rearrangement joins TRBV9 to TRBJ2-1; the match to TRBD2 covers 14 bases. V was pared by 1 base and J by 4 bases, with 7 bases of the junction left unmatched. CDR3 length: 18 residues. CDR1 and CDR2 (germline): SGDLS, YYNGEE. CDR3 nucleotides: TGTGCCAGCAGCGTAAGGGGACTAGCGGGGGCCATATACAATGAGCAGTTCTTC. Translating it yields CASSVRGLAGAIYNEQFF.

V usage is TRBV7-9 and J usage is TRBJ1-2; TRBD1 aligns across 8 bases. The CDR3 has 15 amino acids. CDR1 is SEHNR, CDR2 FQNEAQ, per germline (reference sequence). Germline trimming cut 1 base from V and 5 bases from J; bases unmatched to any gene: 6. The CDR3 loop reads CASSLDGTGVYGYTF. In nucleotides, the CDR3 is TGTGCCAGCAGCTTAGACGGGACAGGAGTTTATGGCTACACCTTC.